Sequencing of this T cell receptor (beta chain) was carried out in a study of tumor and adjacent non-tumor tissue in lung cancer. Turning to the study itself: Stage I to III disease affected 10 men and 4 or 5 women aged about 30 to 76. Overall study findings and caveats: Compared with tumor, normal lung showed significantly lower TCR diversity. Tumor repertoires had a smaller top 100 clone share than normal lung.

The library came from three nested PCR rounds adapted from ARM-PCR protocols. TCRdb re-analysed the multiplex PCR reads in MiXCR, keeping a single row per CDR3 protein. The table has some 100,000 distinct CDR3 sequences, over 55% seen once. RNA was extracted from bulk tissue without any cell sorting. More than 3 cm separated this lung sample from the edge of the tumor. This clonotype ranks as medium-sized. The target antigen is unknown. This clonotype was sampled from a man aged 60-69 years with non-small cell lung cancer. Sequenced sample: distant non-tumor lung tissue.

CDR3: CASSPLGGPYNEQFF. The CDR3 DNA sequence: TGTGCCAGCAGCCCACTGGGGGGGCCATACAATGAGCAGTTCTTC. The chain joins TRBV11-3 to TRBJ2-1, with D perhaps matching TRBD2 (7 bases). This CDR3 is 15 amino acids long. Germline assignment: CDR1 SGHNT and CDR2 YENEEA. The V end was cut by 5 bases, the J end by 4 bases, with 15 bases between.